Below, 31 T cell receptor beta chains from the same sample are listed, as sequenced in a study of shared clonotypes between healthy human individuals (TCRdb year 2020). CD8 naive samples were CD45RO-negative cells positively selected for CCR7, giving a CD45RA+CCR7+ population that excluded TemRA cells. Library preparation was by the immunoSEQ multiplex PCR assay. The source is immuneACCESS, and TCRdb retained only in-frame sequences with V and J called. Part of the clones is not carried over; for the studies checked, unresolved V genes explain less than half of this, and the remainder is unexplained. For this sample there are about 580,000 clones; roughly 98% appear just once. In total, the top ten clones hold roughly 0.29% of the sample. The sample was naive CD8+ T cells sorted from blood. The cell subset or site label, read with the paper, signifies: CD45RA+CCR7+. The receptors were gathered from a man aged 25-45 years in good health.

The rearrangement uses TRBV6-5 and TRBJ1-2; D might be TRBD1 (5 bases). The CDR3 is 15 amino acids. Germline lookup yields CDR1 MNHEY and CDR2 SVGAGI. V shed 6 bases and J shed 2 bases, with 16 bases lying between them. The CDR3 nucleotides read TGTGCCAGCAGCCCCCGGGGGTATGGAAACTATGGCTACACCTTC. Translating gives CASSPRGYGNYGYTF.

As regards this clone: The sample holds other DNA sequences that translate to the same CDR3. The rearrangement joins TRBV7-9 to TRBJ2-2, with D hard to call. The CDR3 extends over 12 amino acids. The germline V gene has CDR1 SEHNR and CDR2 FQNEAQ (reference sequence). V was clipped by 2 bases and J by 5 bases, with 3 bases between them. The CDR3 reads CASSLSTGELFF. In DNA, the CDR3 is TGTGCCAGCAGCTTATCTACCGGGGAGCTGTTTTTT.

This clone appeared once. V usage is TRBV19 and J usage is TRBJ1-1; no firm D call. Deletions cut 4 bases from V and 0 bases from J, with 18 bases between. Germline CDR1 and CDR2: LNHDA and SQIVND (reference sequence). This CDR3 spans 17 amino acids. CDR3 in amino acids: CASSTRRLEYMNTEAFF. The DNA of the CDR3 is TGTGCCAGTAGTACTAGGAGATTGGAGTATATGAACACTGAAGCTTTCTTT. The entire variable domain, with the rest obtained from reference TRBV19 and TRBJ1-1, is as follows: DGGITQSPKYLFRKEGQNVTLSCEQNLNHDAMYWYRQDPGQGLRLIYYSQIVNDFQKGDIAEGYSVSREKKESFPLTVTSAQKNPTAFYLCASSTRRLEYMNTEAFFGQGTRLTVV.

V gene TRBV27 combines with J gene TRBJ2-1; no clear D gene. V was clipped by 6 bases and J by 13 bases, with 19 bases between them. CDR1 and CDR2 (germline): MNHEY, SMNVEV (reference sequence). The CDR3 sequence is 13 residues long. The CDR3 DNA sequence: TGTGCCAGCAGAATTATGAACTCTCCCCATCAGTTCTTC. This gives the protein CASRIMNSPHQFF.

This chain links TRBV7-6 with TRBJ1-1, with a weak D call TRBD1 (6 bases). Per germline, CDR1 SGHVS and CDR2 FNYEAQ. Trimming removed 0 bases from V and 5 bases from J, with 13 bases in between. The CDR3 sequence is 15 residues long. The CDR3 DNA reads as TGTGCCAGCAGCTTAGCCTGGGGGGCTAGGACTGAAGCTTTCTTT. Its translation is CASSLAWGARTEAFF. Filled out from reference TRBV7-6 and TRBJ1-1, the complete variable domain reads GAGVSQSPRYKVTKRGQDVALRCDPISGHVSLYWYRQALGQGPEFLTYFNYEAQQDKSGLPNDRFSAERPEGSISTLTIQRTEQRDSAMYRCASSLAWGARTEAFFGQGTRLTVV.

DNA for the CDR3: TGCAGTGCTCCCAACGCAGATACGCAGTATTTT. It encodes CSAPNADTQYF. This chain links TRBV20-1 with TRBJ2-3; no definite D call. The CDR3 contains 11 residues. The germline gives CDR1 DFQATT, CDR2 SNEGSKA (reference sequence). The V end was cut by 5 bases, the J end by 4 bases, with 7 bases between.

The count of this clone is one. This chain joins TRBV4-1 and TRBJ2-1, with 7 bases that match TRBD2. The V gene end was trimmed by 6 bases and the J gene end by 5 bases; junction bases not matched to a gene: 13. From germline, CDR1 is MGHRA and CDR2 YSYEKL. The CDR3 sequence is 16 residues long. CDR3 amino acids: CASRDRVGGPHNEQFF. The CDR3 nucleotides read TGCGCCAGCAGGGACCGAGTGGGAGGGCCCCACAATGAGCAGTTCTTC.

The chain employs TRBV7-9 and TRBJ1-2; tentative D call: TRBD1 (5 bases). Germline V lookup: CDR1 SEHNR, CDR2 FQNEAQ (reference sequence). Trimming took off 6 bases at V and 0 bases at J, with 11 bases between the two ends. The CDR3 loop spans 14 amino acids. The CDR3 coding sequence is TGTGCCAGCAGGGGGGACGGATCTAACTATGGCTACACCTTC. Its protein is CASRGDGSNYGYTF. The full variable domain, in which reference TRBV7-9 and TRBJ1-2 provide the parts outside the CDR3, is DTGVSQNPRHKITKRGQNVTFRCDPISEHNRLYWYRQTLGQGPEFLTYFQNEAQLEKSRLLSDRFSAERPKGSFSTLEIQRTEQGDSAMYLCASRGDGSNYGYTFGSGTRLTVV.

This chain connects TRBV4-3 to TRBJ2-2, with 12 bases lining up with TRBD2. This CDR3 comprises 17 residues. Germline assignment: CDR1 LGHNA and CDR2 YSLEER. Losses at the gene ends were 0 bases for V and 8 bases for J; bases not matched to a gene: 7. Here the CDR3 reads CASSQDRASGRVGELFF. DNA for the CDR3: TGCGCCAGCAGCCAAGATCGGGCTAGCGGGAGGGTTGGGGAGCTGTTTTTT.

The chain combines TRBV7-3 with TRBJ2-3; 8 positions agree with TRBD1. The CDR3 covers 17 residues. Unmatched junction bases numbered 10, after V lost 4 bases and J lost 1 base. Germline V CDR1 and CDR2: SGHTA, FQGTGA. This chain's CDR3 is CASSSPRDRFGTDTQYF. CDR3 sequence (DNA): TGTGCCAGCAGCTCACCCCGGGACAGGTTTGGCACAGATACGCAGTATTTT.

The CDR3 region has the DNA TGTGCCAGCAGCCAAACCCGGGACAGACCTACAATGATGCAGTTCTTC. Its protein is CASSQTRDRPTMMQFF. This chain joins TRBV7-9 and TRBJ2-1; TRBD1 agrees at 7 bases. Germline-derived CDR1 and CDR2 are SEHNR and FQNEAQ (reference sequence). This CDR3 is 16 amino acids long. After removal of 5 bases from V and 12 bases from J, the junction contained 19 bases not matched to a gene. Full variable domain (rest looked up from reference TRBV7-9 and TRBJ2-1): DTGVSQNPRHKITKRGQNVTFRCDPISEHNRLYWYRQTLGQGPEFLTYFQNEAQLEKSRLLSDRFSAERPKGSFSTLEIQRTEQGDSAMYLCASSQTRDRPTMMQFFGPGTRLTVL.

V gene TRBV9 combines with J gene TRBJ2-1, with D possibly being TRBD2 (6 bases). With 0 bases removed from V and 1 base from J, the gap between germline ends came to 8 bases. Per the germline V gene, CDR1 is SGDLS and CDR2 is YYNGEE. This CDR3 has 15 residues. The DNA for the CDR3 is TGTGCCAGCAGCGTAGCTAGCGTTTCCTACAATGAGCAGTTCTTC. This sequence encodes CASSVASVSYNEQFF.

The chain carries TRBV10-3 and TRBJ1-2; tentatively, D is TRBD1 (5 bases). V was clipped by 5 bases and J by 4 bases, with 14 bases between them. Germline V lookup: CDR1 ENHRY, CDR2 SYGVKD. The CDR3 has 14 amino acids. The CDR3 reads CAISTPGRSYGYTF. In DNA, the CDR3 is TGTGCCATCAGTACTCCGGGACGGAGCTATGGCTACACCTTC.

This rearrangement joins TRBV5-5 to TRBJ2-3; D may correspond to TRBD1 or TRBD2 (5 bases each). Between the trimmed V and J ends, which lost 3 bases and 3 bases, there was a span of 11 bases. There are 14 residues in the CDR3. CDR1 SGHKS and CDR2 YYEKEE come from the germline V gene (reference sequence). In DNA form, the CDR3 reads TGTGCCAGCAGCTGGGGCGAGGGGACAGATACGCAGTATTTT. It codes for CASSWGEGTDTQYF. The variable domain in full, with the rest retrieved from reference TRBV5-5 and TRBJ2-3, is DAGVTQSPTHLIKTRGQQVTLRCSPISGHKSVSWYQQVLGQGPQFIFQYYEKEERGRGNFPDRFSARQFPNYSSELNVNALLLGDSALYLCASSWGEGTDTQYFGPGTRLTVL.

This chain connects TRBV27 to TRBJ1-1, with TRBD1 as a possible D gene (5 bases). With 5 bases removed from V and 2 bases from J, the gap between germline ends came to 21 bases. Germline V CDR1 and CDR2: MNHEY, SMNVEV (reference sequence). The CDR3 is 17 amino acids. This chain's CDR3 is CASSPRWGEKLNTEAFF. The CDR3 DNA reads as TGTGCCAGCAGTCCGCGGTGGGGGGAAAAATTAAACACTGAAGCTTTCTTT.

The table lists this clone with a few counts. V and J are TRBV5-5 and TRBJ2-7, with D uncertain. The CDR3 has 12 amino acids. CDR1 and CDR2 (germline): SGHKS, YYEKEE (reference sequence). V lost 5 bases, J lost 4 bases, and 10 bases lay in between. The CDR3 sequence: CASSYKGYEQYF. The CDR3 coding sequence is TGTGCCAGCAGTTATAAGGGATACGAGCAGTACTTC.

The gene calls are TRBV10-3 and TRBJ2-3, with 7 bases aligning to TRBD1. The CDR3 runs 14 residues. Germline CDR1 is ENHRY and CDR2 is SYGVKD. Trimming removed 8 bases from V and 1 base from J; junction bases left unmatched: 6. The CDR3 region is CAIGEGAGTDTQYF. For the CDR3, the DNA is TGTGCCATCGGAGAGGGGGCTGGCACAGATACGCAGTATTTT.

The chain has TRBV7-9 and TRBJ1-2; 12 bases are shared with TRBD1. V dropped 3 bases and J dropped 6; count of bases not matched to a gene: 8. Per germline, CDR1 SEHNR and CDR2 FQNEAQ (reference sequence). This CDR3 has 16 amino acids. DNA of the CDR3: TGTGCCAGCAGCTTGGGCAGGGGACAGGGGGCCGATGGCTACACCTTC. This sequence encodes CASSLGRGQGADGYTF.

This clone showed up just once. V gene TRBV5-1 combines with J gene TRBJ1-2; tentatively, D is TRBD1 (6 bases). Trimming removed 4 bases at V and 1 base at J, with 11 bases between. The germline gives CDR1 SGHRS, CDR2 YFSETQ. This CDR3 has 14 residues. This chain's CDR3 is CASSTEQGNYGYTF. The DNA for the CDR3 is TGCGCCAGCAGCACCGAACAGGGTAACTATGGCTACACCTTC.

This chain joins TRBV4-1 and TRBJ1-2, with 9 bases that match TRBD1. V lost 1 base and J lost 5; bases outside the gene matches: 2. The germline gives CDR1 MGHRA, CDR2 YSYEKL. The CDR3 runs to 14 residues. CDR3 in DNA: TGCGCCAGCAGCCAAGGACAGGGGGTTTATGGCTACACCTTC. This encodes CASSQGQGVYGYTF.

V gene TRBV11-3 combines with J gene TRBJ2-2; possible D gene TRBD2, 6 bases. This CDR3 contains 14 residues. Germline V lookup: CDR1 SGHNT, CDR2 YENEEA. The germline V and J ends were trimmed by 1 base and 6 bases, with 9 bases remaining between them. This CDR3 reads CASSLVGGAGELFF. DNA of the CDR3: TGTGCCAGCAGCTTAGTCGGAGGGGCCGGGGAGCTGTTTTTT.

This chain links TRBV6-5 with TRBJ2-7; D gene uncertain. Trimming stripped 2 bases from V and 2 bases from J, with 4 bases between. The CDR3 extends over 12 amino acids. The V gene's germline CDR1 is MNHEY and CDR2 SVGAGI. In nucleotides, the CDR3 is TGTGCCAGCAGTTACAGCCCCTACGAGCAGTACTTC. Protein sequence: CASSYSPYEQYF.

V is TRBV27 and J is TRBJ1-5, with D perhaps matching TRBD1 (5 bases). CDR1 MNHEY and CDR2 SMNVEV come from the germline V gene (reference sequence). Trimming left V 4 bases short and J 6 bases short, with 10 bases between. This CDR3 comprises 13 residues. DNA for the CDR3: TGTGCCAGCAGTTCAGGCGGGACTCAGCCCCAGCATTTT. Protein: CASSSGGTQPQHF.

V gene TRBV11-2 combines with J gene TRBJ2-7, with a tentative D call TRBD2 (5 bases). The CDR3 is 16 amino acids. Trimming removed 5 bases at V and 4 bases at J, with 21 bases between. Germline lookup yields CDR1 SGHAT and CDR2 FQNNGV. The CDR3 sequence is CASSLKPALERYEQYF. In DNA, the CDR3 is TGTGCCAGCAGCCTAAAGCCAGCACTAGAACGTTACGAGCAGTACTTC.

The chain links TRBV27 to TRBJ2-7; 9 nucleotides line up with TRBD2. J gave up 3 bases and V 4 bases, and 4 bases lay outside the gene matches. The CDR3 covers 14 residues. From germline, CDR1 is MNHEY and CDR2 SMNVEV (reference sequence). For the CDR3, the DNA is TGTGCCAGCAGTTACGGGCGGGAGGGCTACGAGCAGTACTTC. This codes for CASSYGREGYEQYF.

The sample holds one count of this clone. V is TRBV29-1 and J is TRBJ2-3, with TRBD2 identical over 12 bases. In germline, CDR1 is SQVTM, CDR2 ANQGSEA. The trim removed 5 bases at V and 2 bases at J, leaving 14 bases unmatched. The CDR3 is 18 residues long. CDR3 sequence (DNA): TGCAGCGTTAGAGGACTAGCGGGATTTGAAGACAACACAGATACGCAGTATTTT. Residues: CSVRGLAGFEDNTDTQYF.

A single count supports this clone. The rearrangement joins TRBV27 to TRBJ2-7; 9 bases are a match to TRBD2. The CDR3 is 15 residues long. Per the germline V gene, CDR1 is MNHEY and CDR2 is SMNVEV (reference sequence). The ends lost 1 base at V and 2 bases at J; junction bases unmatched: 3. This CDR3 is CASSLWASGTYEQYF. The CDR3 region has the DNA TGTGCCAGCAGTTTATGGGCTAGCGGGACCTACGAGCAGTACTTC.

This chain uses TRBV29-1 with TRBJ2-3; 8 bases map to TRBD2. Germline trimming cut 4 bases from V and 4 bases from J; bases unmatched to any gene: 10. The CDR3 has 15 residues. In germline, CDR1 is SQVTM, CDR2 ANQGSEA. The CDR3 protein is CSVGPSGGVADTQYF. The CDR3 region has the DNA TGCAGCGTTGGTCCAAGCGGGGGCGTCGCAGATACGCAGTATTTT.

This chain connects TRBV7-9 to TRBJ1-4; perhaps TRBD1 as D (5 bases). V lost 5 bases to trimming and J lost 9 bases, with 13 bases between them. Looked up from germline, CDR1 is SEHNR and CDR2 is FQNEAQ (reference sequence). The CDR3 loop spans 13 amino acids. This chain's CDR3 is CASSPPTAKKLFF. The CDR3 DNA follows: TGTGCCAGCAGCCCCCCGACAGCCAAAAAACTGTTTTTT.

The gene calls are TRBV2 and TRBJ2-1, with a possible D match to TRBD1 (5 bases). Germline V CDR1 and CDR2: SNHLY, FYNNEI. This CDR3 has 15 residues. V lost 1 base, J lost 5 bases, and 12 bases lay in between. The CDR3 is CASSEVPGLDNEQFF. In DNA form, the CDR3 reads TGTGCCAGCAGTGAAGTCCCAGGGTTGGACAATGAGCAGTTCTTC.

This clone appeared once. This chain joins TRBV27 and TRBJ2-7; D may correspond to TRBD1 or TRBD2 (5 bases each). CDR3 length equals 17 residues. Trimming removed 4 bases at V and 1 base at J, with 20 bases between. Per the germline V gene, CDR1 is MNHEY and CDR2 is SMNVEV (reference sequence). DNA of the CDR3: TGTGCCAGCAGTTCCCCACTTCGGGGCAGGGCGTCCTACGAGCAGTACTTC. Translated: CASSSPLRGRASYEQYF.